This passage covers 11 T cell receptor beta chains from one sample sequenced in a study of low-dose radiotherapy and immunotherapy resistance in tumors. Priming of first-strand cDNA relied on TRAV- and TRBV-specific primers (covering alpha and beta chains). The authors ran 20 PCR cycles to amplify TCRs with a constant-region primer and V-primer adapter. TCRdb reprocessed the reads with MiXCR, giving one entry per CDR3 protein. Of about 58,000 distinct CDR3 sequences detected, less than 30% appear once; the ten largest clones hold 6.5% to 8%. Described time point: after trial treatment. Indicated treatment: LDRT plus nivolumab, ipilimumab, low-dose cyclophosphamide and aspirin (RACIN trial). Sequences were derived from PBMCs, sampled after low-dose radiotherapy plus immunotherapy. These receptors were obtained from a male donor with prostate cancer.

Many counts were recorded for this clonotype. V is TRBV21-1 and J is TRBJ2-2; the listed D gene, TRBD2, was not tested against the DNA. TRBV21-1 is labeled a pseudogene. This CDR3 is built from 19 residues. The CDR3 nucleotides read TGTGCCAGCAGCACTTGCTCGGGACTAGCGGGAGGACACACCGGGGAGCTGTTTTTT. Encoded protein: CASSTCSGLAGGHTGELFF.

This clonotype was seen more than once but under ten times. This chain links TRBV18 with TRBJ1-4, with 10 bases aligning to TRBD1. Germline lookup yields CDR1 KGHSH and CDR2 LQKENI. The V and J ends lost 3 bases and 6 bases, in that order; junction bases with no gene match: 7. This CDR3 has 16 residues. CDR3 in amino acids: CASSPATGQGDEKLFF. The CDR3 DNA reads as TGTGCCAGCTCACCCGCAACCGGACAGGGGGATGAAAAACTGTTTTTT.

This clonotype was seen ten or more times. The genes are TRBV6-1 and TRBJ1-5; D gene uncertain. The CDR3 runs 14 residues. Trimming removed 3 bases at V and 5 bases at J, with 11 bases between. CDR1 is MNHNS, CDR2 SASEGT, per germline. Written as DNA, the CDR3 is TGTGCCAGCAGTGATCTGGGCACCGATCAGCCCCAGCATTTT. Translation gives CASSDLGTDQPQHF.

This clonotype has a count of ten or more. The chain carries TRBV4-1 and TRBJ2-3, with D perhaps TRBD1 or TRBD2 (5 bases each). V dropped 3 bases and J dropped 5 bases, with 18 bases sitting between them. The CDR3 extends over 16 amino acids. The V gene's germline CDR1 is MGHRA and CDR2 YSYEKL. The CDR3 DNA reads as TGCGCCAGCAGCCATGCAATCCGGGACGACGGAGATACGCAGTATTTT. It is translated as CASSHAIRDDGDTQYF.

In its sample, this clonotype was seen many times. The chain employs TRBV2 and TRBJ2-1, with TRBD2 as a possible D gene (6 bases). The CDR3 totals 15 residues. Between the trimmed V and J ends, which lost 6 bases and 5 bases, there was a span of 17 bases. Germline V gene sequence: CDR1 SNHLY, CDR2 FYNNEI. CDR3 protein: CASSGGSQGHNEQFF. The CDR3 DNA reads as TGTGCCAGCAGCGGGGGTTCTCAGGGACACAATGAGCAGTTCTTC.

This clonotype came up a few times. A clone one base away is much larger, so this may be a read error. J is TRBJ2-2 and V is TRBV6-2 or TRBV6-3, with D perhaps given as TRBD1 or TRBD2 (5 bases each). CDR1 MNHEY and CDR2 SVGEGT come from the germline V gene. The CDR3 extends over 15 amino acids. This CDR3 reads CASLLFERHTGALFF. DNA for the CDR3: TGTGCCAGCCTGCTGTTCGAGCGTCACACCGGGGCGCTGTTTTTT.

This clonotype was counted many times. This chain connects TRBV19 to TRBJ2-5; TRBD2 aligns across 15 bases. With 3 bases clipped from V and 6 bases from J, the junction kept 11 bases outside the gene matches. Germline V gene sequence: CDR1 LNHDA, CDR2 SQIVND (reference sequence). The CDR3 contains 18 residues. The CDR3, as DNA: TGTGCCAGTAGTATTGGAGGGGGACTAGCGGGAGGAACGAAGACCCAGTACTTC. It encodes CASSIGGGLAGGTKTQYF. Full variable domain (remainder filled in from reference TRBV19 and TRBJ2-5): DGGITQSPKYLFRKEGQNVTLSCEQNLNHDAMYWYRQDPGQGLRLIYYSQIVNDFQKGDIAEGYSVSREKKESFPLTVTSAQKNPTAFYLCASSIGGGLAGGTKTQYFGPGTRLLVL.

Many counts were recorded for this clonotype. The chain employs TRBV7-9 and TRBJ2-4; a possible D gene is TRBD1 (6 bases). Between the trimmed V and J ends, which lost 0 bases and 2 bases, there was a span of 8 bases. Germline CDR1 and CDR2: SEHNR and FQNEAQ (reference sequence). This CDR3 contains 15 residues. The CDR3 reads CASSLAQGSKNIQYF. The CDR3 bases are TGTGCCAGCAGCTTAGCGCAGGGGTCCAAAAACATTCAGTACTTC.

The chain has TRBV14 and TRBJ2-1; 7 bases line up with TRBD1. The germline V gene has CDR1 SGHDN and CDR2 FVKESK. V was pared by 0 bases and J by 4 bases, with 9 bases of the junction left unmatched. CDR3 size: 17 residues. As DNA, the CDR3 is TGTGCCAGCAGCCAAGACGGAGGCAGGGGGATTTACAATGAGCAGTTCTTC. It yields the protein CASSQDGGRGIYNEQFF.

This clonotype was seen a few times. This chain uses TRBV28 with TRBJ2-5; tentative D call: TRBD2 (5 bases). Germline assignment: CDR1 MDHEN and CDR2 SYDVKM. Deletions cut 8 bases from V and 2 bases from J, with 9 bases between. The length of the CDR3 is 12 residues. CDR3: CASSSPQETQYF. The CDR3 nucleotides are TGTGCCAGCTCTAGCCCGCAAGAGACCCAGTACTTC.

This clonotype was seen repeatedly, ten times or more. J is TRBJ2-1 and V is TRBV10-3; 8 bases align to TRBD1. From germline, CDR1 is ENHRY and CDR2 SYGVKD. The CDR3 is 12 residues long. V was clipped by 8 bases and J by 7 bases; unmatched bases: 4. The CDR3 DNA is TGTGCCATCGACAGGGGAGAGAATGAGCAGTTCTTC. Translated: CAIDRGENEQFF.